The T cell receptor beta chain described here comes from a study of metastatic and nonmetastatic thyroid tumors. Study context: It was across blood and tumor or nodule tissue from malignant and benign thyroid patients that repertoires were compared.

From the PCR reads, TCRdb re-called clones with MiXCR. The table has 21,000 or so clones, roughly 30% seen once. All patients were untreated before thyroid surgery. V shed 7 bases and J shed 2 bases, with 8 bases lying between them. The CDR3 loop spans 12 amino acids. CDR1 MDHEN and CDR2 SYDVKM come from the germline V gene. Sequencing was performed on tumor tissue. V is TRBV28 and J is TRBJ2-5; possible D gene TRBD1, 6 bases. The clonotype comes from a male donor with papillary thyroid cancer or a benign thyroid nodule (not recorded which). Some clones in this sample may be carry-over from other donors' samples. The CDR3 region is CASNRAQETQYF. In DNA form, the CDR3 reads TGTGCCAGCAACAGGGCACAAGAGACCCAGTACTTC.